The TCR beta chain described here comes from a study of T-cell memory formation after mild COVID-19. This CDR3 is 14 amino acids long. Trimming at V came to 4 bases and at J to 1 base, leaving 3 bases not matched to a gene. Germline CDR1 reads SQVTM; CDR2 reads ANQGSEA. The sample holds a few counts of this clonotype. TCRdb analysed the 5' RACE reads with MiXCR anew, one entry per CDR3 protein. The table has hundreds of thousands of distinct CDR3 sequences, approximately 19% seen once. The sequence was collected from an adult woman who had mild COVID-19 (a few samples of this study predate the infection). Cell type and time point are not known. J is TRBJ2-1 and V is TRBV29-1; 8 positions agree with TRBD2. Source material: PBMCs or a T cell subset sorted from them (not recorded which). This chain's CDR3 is CSVGRGESYNEQFF. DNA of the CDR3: TGCAGCGTTGGGCGGGGGGAATCCTACAATGAGCAGTTCTTC.